The 12 T cell receptor beta chains given below trace back to one sample, sequenced in a study of shared clonotypes between healthy human individuals. Here immunoSEQ multiplex PCR was the method, and the copy in TCRdb shows in-frame clones only, minus some. The sample comprises roughly 2.5 million clones, roughly 92% of which are singletons, and about 0.13% rests with the top ten. The specimen was naive CD4+ T cells sorted from blood. The subset was: CD45RA+ positively selected. The receptors stem from a man aged 18 to 35 in good health.

CDR3 sequence (DNA): TGTGCCAGCCCCCATGGCTACACCTTC. Its translation is CASPHGYTF. This sequence joins TRBV7-9 and TRBJ1-2; D uncertain. Per germline, CDR1 SEHNR and CDR2 FQNEAQ (reference sequence). The CDR3 covers 9 residues. V was cut by 8 bases and J by 6 bases, with 4 bases left in between.

This rearrangement joins TRBV25-1 to TRBJ2-3; 12 bases match TRBD2. The CDR3 loop spans 17 amino acids. Trimming took 1 base from V and 5 from J; bases not matched to a gene: 7. Germline assignment: CDR1 MGHDK and CDR2 SYGVNS. For the CDR3, the DNA is TGTGCCAGCAGTGAATGGAACTCGGGACTAGCGGGAGATACGCAGTATTTT. Translation: CASSEWNSGLAGDTQYF.

The chain couples TRBV4-1 to TRBJ2-7; 9 bases map to TRBD2. CDR3 size: 17 residues. Germline V gene sequence: CDR1 MGHRA, CDR2 YSYEKL. Unmatched junction bases numbered 8, after V lost 0 bases and J lost 2 bases. The DNA for the CDR3 is TGCGCCAGCAGCCAAGACGTTTTGGCTAGCGGGACCTACGAGCAGTACTTC. Translating gives CASSQDVLASGTYEQYF.

The chain combines TRBV28 with TRBJ2-6; a possible D gene is TRBD2 (5 bases). Germline values: CDR1 MDHEN, CDR2 SYDVKM. Trimming took 6 bases from V and 0 from J, leaving 6 bases between them. The CDR3 length is 14 residues. The CDR3 spells CASRRASGANVLTF. CDR3 DNA sequence: TGTGCCAGCAGGAGGGCCTCTGGGGCCAACGTCCTGACTTTC.

This clone occurred once. The same CDR3 is also encoded by other DNA sequences in this sample. This CDR3 reads CASSGLRQETQYF. Written as DNA, the CDR3 is TGTGCCAGCAGCGGACTAAGACAAGAGACCCAGTACTTC. The chain combines TRBV2 with TRBJ2-5; the D gene is possibly TRBD2 (6 bases). CDR3 size: 13 residues. Germline-derived CDR1 and CDR2 are SNHLY and FYNNEI. V was shortened by 6 bases and J by 2 bases, with 10 bases between the two germline ends.

V gene TRBV7-9 combines with J gene TRBJ2-5; TRBD2 matches at 10 bases. This CDR3 has 16 residues. V dropped 1 base and J dropped 4; count of bases not matched to a gene: 6. Germline V lookup: CDR1 SEHNR, CDR2 FQNEAQ (reference sequence). In DNA, the CDR3 is TGTGCCAGCAGCTTAGAGGCTAGCGGGAGTTCAGAGACCCAGTACTTC. As protein: CASSLEASGSSETQYF.

The chain combines TRBV5-5 with TRBJ1-3; D uncertain. This CDR3 is built from 13 residues. Germline CDR1 SGHKS, CDR2 YYEKEE (reference sequence). Between the trimmed V and J ends, which lost 2 bases and 4 bases, there was a span of 7 bases. In DNA, the CDR3 is TGTGCCAGCAGCTTATACCCCGGAAACACCATATATTTT. As protein: CASSLYPGNTIYF.

This clone was recorded only once. As DNA, the CDR3 is TGTGCCAGTAGTATTCTCCGGGACAGGGAAGGCACAGATACGCAGTATTTT. Translating gives CASSILRDREGTDTQYF. The chain recombines TRBV19 with TRBJ2-3; 9 bases are a match to TRBD1. CDR3 length equals 17 residues. The ends lost 3 bases at V and 1 base at J; junction bases unmatched: 8. Germline V gene data show CDR1 as LNHDA and CDR2 as SQIVND (reference sequence).

The V and J genes are TRBV19 and TRBJ1-2; possible D gene TRBD1, 5 bases. Germline V gene data show CDR1 as LNHDA and CDR2 as SQIVND (reference sequence). Trimming stripped 1 base from V and 4 bases from J, with 13 bases between. The CDR3 sequence is 15 residues long. CDR3 sequence (DNA): TGTGCCAGTAGTATAGGAGCAGGGATCACCTATGGCTACACCTTC. Translating it yields CASSIGAGITYGYTF.

V usage is TRBV10-3 and J usage is TRBJ1-5, with 8 bases identical to TRBD1. Trimming removed 8 bases from V and 4 bases from J; junction bases left unmatched: 7. The length of the CDR3 is 14 residues. CDR1 is ENHRY and CDR2 is SYGVKD in the germline V gene. In DNA form, the CDR3 reads TGTGCCATCGGGGCCCGGGACAGGAATCAGCCCCAGCATTTT. Translating gives CAIGARDRNQPQHF.

The chain links TRBV6-6 to TRBJ2-1; TRBD2 agrees at 7 bases. The CDR3 covers 16 residues. Germline trimming cut 2 bases from V and 9 bases from J; bases unmatched to any gene: 13. Per germline, CDR1 MNHNY and CDR2 SVGAGI (reference sequence). CDR3 sequence (DNA): TGTGCCAGCAGTTACCAAGAGACGATTGGGGGGGGTGAGCAGTTCTTC. Translating gives CASSYQETIGGGEQFF.

V is TRBV7-2 and J is TRBJ1-3, with D hard to call. V was shortened by 5 bases and J by 1 base, with 9 bases between the two germline ends. In germline, CDR1 is SGHTA, CDR2 FQGNSA. The CDR3 is made up of 14 amino acids. The chain's CDR3 is CASSGGRSGNTIYF. CDR3 DNA: TGTGCCAGCAGCGGTGGGAGATCTGGAAACACCATATATTTT.